This is a list of T cell receptor beta chains from one sample in a study of breast tumors, draining lymph nodes, adjacent tissues. TCRdb used MiXCR to reprocess the multiplex PCR reads, holding one entry per CDR3 protein. There are some 120,000 distinct CDR3 sequences in the sample; just under 20% occur only once, and approximately 3.5% lies in the top ten. Source material: axillary lymph node tissue. The source of these receptors is a female donor with breast cancer. Some clones in this sample may be carry-over from other donors' samples. Both conserved end residues are part of each CDR3. D genes are given only for firm matches. Size values are once, few and many counts, or a class for expanded clones, and some rows have none.

j_gene,abundance,d_gene,v_gene,CDR3nt,CDR3aa
TRBJ2-1,NA,NA,TRBV18,TGTGCCAGCTCACCGTTGGCCCCCTTAAACTACAATGAGCAGTTCTTC,CASSPLAPLNYNEQFF
TRBJ1-2,many,NA,TRBV5-1,TGCGCCAGCACACCTGAGGACCGAAGGCATGGCTACACCTTC,CASTPEDRRHGYTF
TRBJ2-3,many,NA,TRBV10-1,TGCGCCAGCAGTGATGGTGGGGGTTTCTACGCAGATACGCAGTATTTT,CASSDGGGFYADTQYF
TRBJ1-2,few,NA,TRBV27,TGTGCCAGCAGTCCTCTTAATCAGCCTCTAGGGTATGGCTACACCTTC,CASSPLNQPLGYGYTF
TRBJ2-1,many,NA,TRBV7-8,TGTGCCAGCAGCGAAGACGCAAATGAGCAGTTCTTC,CASSEDANEQFF
TRBJ2-3,many,NA,TRBV20-1,TGCAGTGCAAGTAAAACAGATACGCAGTATTTT,CSASKTDTQYF
TRBJ2-2,NA,NA,TRBV6-1,TGTGCCAGCAGTGAACCGGCAGGGGTAAACACCGGGGAGCTGTTTTTT,CASSEPAGVNTGELFF
TRBJ2-1,many,TRBD2,TRBV19,TGTGCCACGGGGACTAGCGGGGGGTACAATGAGCAGTTCTTC,CATGTSGGYNEQFF
TRBJ1-2,few,NA,TRBV28,TGTGCCAGCAGTTTGGGGACCTTAGTAGGTGGCTACACCTTC,CASSLGTLVGGYTF
TRBJ2-3,many,TRBD1,TRBV7-3,TGTGCCAGCAGCTTAAATCCAGGGGGAGATACGCAGTATTTT,CASSLNPGGDTQYF
TRBJ2-3,few,TRBD2,TRBV11-2,TGTGCCAGCAGCGCCACGACGCCCGGGACTAGCGGGGGGGCACGCACAGATACGCAGTATTTT,CASSATTPGTSGGARTDTQYF
TRBJ2-5,many,NA,TRBV7-2,TGTGCCAGCAGCTTAGTCGCGGGGGCTCCCCAAGAGACCCAGTACTTC,CASSLVAGAPQETQYF
TRBJ1-6,many,TRBD1,TRBV12-3/TRBV12-4,TGTGCCAGTCAAGAGGGGGCCCGAAATTCACCCCTCCACTTT,CASQEGARNSPLHF
TRBJ1-4,NA,NA,TRBV28,TGTGCCAGCAGTTTGCCCCGGGGGGTAGTAGGTGAAAAACTGTTTTTT,CASSLPRGVVGEKLFF
TRBJ2-2,many,NA,TRBV7-9,TGTGCCAGCAAGGAGGGGCAAACCGGGGAGCTGTTTTTT,CASKEGQTGELFF
TRBJ2-3,many,NA,TRBV3-1,TGTGCCAGCAGCCAGGCGGTCACAGATACGCAGTATTTT,CASSQAVTDTQYF
TRBJ2-6,few,NA,TRBV7-9,TGTGCCAGCAGCTTACAGGGGGGGGGAGATGCTGGGGCCAACGTCCTGACTTTC,CASSLQGGGDAGANVLTF
TRBJ2-2,many,TRBD2,TRBV5-1,TGCGCCAGCAGCCCAGAAGCGGGGGTTAGTGGGGAGCTGTTTTTT,CASSPEAGVSGELFF
TRBJ2-3,NA,NA,TRBV11-3,TGTGCCAGCAGCTTAAATGCGTGGGCCCCGCAGTATTTT,CASSLNAWAPQYF
TRBJ2-3,many,NA,TRBV20-1,TGCAGTGCTAGAGTGGGTACAGATACGCAGTATTTT,CSARVGTDTQYF
TRBJ1-1,once,NA,TRBV19,TGTGCCAGTATGAGGGCAGGGAACACTGAAGCTTTCTTT,CASMRAGNTEAFF
TRBJ1-5,many,NA,TRBV6-1,TGTGCCAGCAGTGAAAAAGGTCCAGAAAATCAGCCCCAGCATTTT,CASSEKGPENQPQHF
TRBJ2-7,NA,NA,TRBV9,NA,CASSFYICSARETPYEQYF